These 26 T cell receptor beta chains originate from one sample sequenced in a study of shared clonotypes between healthy human individuals. Assay used: immunoSEQ multiplex PCR; TCRdb lists only in-frame clones, some missing. Of about 1.1 million clones listed, roughly 80% were seen once; the top ten hold more than 0.85%. The sample taken for sequencing was memory CD4+ T cells from PBMCs. Subset described: CD45RA-negative fraction. These receptor sequences come from a man younger than 35 in good health. Some clones in this sample may be carry-over from other donors' samples.

In this sample, this clone turned up once. V usage is TRBV7-9 and J usage is TRBJ2-7; 11 bases map to TRBD1. Germline V gene sequence: CDR1 SEHNR, CDR2 FQNEAQ (reference sequence). This CDR3 comprises 12 residues. Trimming took 5 bases from V and 9 from J; bases not matched to a gene: 3. The CDR3 DNA reads as TGTGCCAGCAGCAGTGGGACAGGGGGGCAGTACTTC. Amino acid sequence: CASSSGTGGQYF. The complete variable domain, with remaining parts taken from reference TRBV7-9 and TRBJ2-7, reads DTGVSQNPRHKITKRGQNVTFRCDPISEHNRLYWYRQTLGQGPEFLTYFQNEAQLEKSRLLSDRFSAERPKGSFSTLEIQRTEQGDSAMYLCASSSGTGGQYFGPGTRLTVT.

Here the CDR3 reads CASSQDDRAGANTGELFF. Here the CDR3 DNA reads TGCGCCAGCAGCCAAGATGACCGAGCGGGGGCGAACACCGGGGAGCTGTTTTTT. V gene TRBV4-1 combines with J gene TRBJ2-2; TRBD2 aligns across 8 bases. V was clipped by 0 bases and J by 0 bases; unmatched bases: 6. Germline values: CDR1 MGHRA, CDR2 YSYEKL. This CDR3 has 18 amino acids.

This chain uses TRBV5-5 with TRBJ2-7; D not certain. Germline V gene data show CDR1 as SGHKS and CDR2 as YYEKEE (reference sequence). The V end lost 7 bases, the J end lost 5 bases, and 16 bases lay between the germline ends. This CDR3 has 13 residues. The CDR3 sequence is CASLRPAADEQYF. In nucleotides, the CDR3 is TGTGCCAGCCTTAGACCCGCTGCCGACGAGCAGTACTTC.

On this clone: This could be a read error, since a much larger clone is one nucleotide away. The V and J genes are TRBV28 and TRBJ1-5, with 7 bases fitting TRBD1. This CDR3 has 14 amino acids. The V segment lost 6 bases and the J segment 2 bases; nucleotides outside the gene matches: 4. CDR1 MDHEN and CDR2 SYDVKM come from the germline V gene. CDR3 in DNA: TGTGCCAGCAGCCCGACAGGGCGCAATCAGCCCCAGCATTTT. It encodes CASSPTGRNQPQHF. The full variable domain, its missing parts supplied by reference TRBV28 and TRBJ1-5, is DVKVTQSSRYLVKRTGEKVFLECVQDMDHENMFWYRQDPGLGLRLIYFSYDVKMKEKGDIPEGYSVSREKKERFSLILESASTNQTSMYLCASSPTGRNQPQHFGDGTRLSIL.

Worth noting for this clone: This same CDR3 is encoded by further DNA sequences in the sample. The V and J genes are TRBV2 and TRBJ1-2; no definite D call. Germline-derived CDR1 and CDR2 are SNHLY and FYNNEI. The CDR3 consists of 11 residues. Trimming removed 5 bases from V and 0 bases from J, with 1 base in between. The CDR3 sequence is CASSPNYGYTF. In DNA, the CDR3 is TGTGCCAGCAGTCCTAACTATGGCTACACCTTC.

The genes are TRBV7-3 and TRBJ2-1; D not certain. CDR3 length: 16 amino acids. The V gene lost 5 bases and the J gene lost 2 bases, with 16 bases spanning the gap. In germline, CDR1 is SGHTA, CDR2 FQGTGA. CDR3 bases: TGTGCCAGCAGCCCCCCGGGCGCCCGTACCTACAATGAGCAGTTCTTC. It yields the protein CASSPPGARTYNEQFF.

This clone was recorded only once. The chain joins TRBV11-3 to TRBJ2-1; no clear D gene. This CDR3 region has 15 residues. Germline V gene sequence: CDR1 SGHNT, CDR2 YENEEA. Trimming stripped 6 bases from V and 3 bases from J, with 15 bases between. CDR3 nucleotide sequence: TGTGCCAGCAGTGACTCCCATTTCAACTACAATGAGCAGTTCTTC. It specifies CASSDSHFNYNEQFF.

This chain joins TRBV19 and TRBJ1-2; the D is unclear. CDR3 length: 13 amino acids. Germline V lookup: CDR1 LNHDA, CDR2 SQIVND (reference sequence). V lost 3 bases to trimming and J lost 7 bases, with 12 bases between them. CDR3 protein: CASSIGRLGGYTF. DNA of the CDR3: TGTGCCAGTAGTATCGGGCGGTTAGGTGGCTACACCTTC.

The chain links TRBV5-4 to TRBJ2-1; 14 bases fit TRBD2. CDR1 and CDR2 from the germline V gene are SGHNT and YYREEE (reference sequence). This CDR3 is 18 amino acids long. J gave up 1 base and V 0 bases, and 3 bases lay outside the gene matches. This CDR3 is CASSLDGLAGGSYNEQFF. The CDR3 DNA sequence: TGTGCCAGCAGCTTGGACGGACTAGCGGGAGGTTCCTACAATGAGCAGTTCTTC.

This clone was recorded only once. The chain carries TRBV30 and TRBJ1-1, with 7 positions matching TRBD1. The CDR3 spans 13 residues. Germline V gives CDR1 GTSNPN, CDR2 SVGIG (reference sequence). V dropped 5 bases and J dropped 4; count of bases not matched to a gene: 7. As DNA, the CDR3 is TGTGCCTGGCGGAGGGGGCCGAGCACTGAAGCTTTCTTT. Encoded protein: CAWRRGPSTEAFF.

The chain uses TRBV29-1 and TRBJ2-1; tentative D call: TRBD2 (6 bases). This CDR3 contains 11 residues. Germline V gene sequence: CDR1 SQVTM, CDR2 ANQGSEA. The V end lost 6 bases, the J end lost 12 bases, and 15 bases lay between the germline ends. The CDR3 loop reads CSVSRGTLQFF. The CDR3 DNA sequence: TGCAGCGTCTCTCGGGGGACCCTGCAGTTCTTC.

Concerning this clone itself: Other DNA sequences in the same sample also yield this CDR3. This CDR3 is CASSSSGSSYEQYF. In nucleotides, the CDR3 is TGCGCCAGCAGCTCGTCCGGGAGCTCCTACGAGCAGTACTTC. The rearrangement joins TRBV5-1 to TRBJ2-7, with a possible D match to TRBD2 (6 bases). This CDR3 is 14 amino acids long. Germline V gene sequence: CDR1 SGHRS, CDR2 YFSETQ. Trimming cost V 3 bases and J 0 bases, with 10 bases left between them. The variable domain in full, completed from reference TRBV5-1 and TRBJ2-7, reads KAGVTQTPRYLIKTRGQQVTLSCSPISGHRSVSWYQQTPGQGLQFLFEYFSETQRNKGNFPGRFSGRQFSNSRSEMNVSTLELGDSALYLCASSSSGSSYEQYFGPGTRLTVT.

Only one count was recorded for this clone. The chain is built from TRBV29-1 and TRBJ2-7, with D tentatively TRBD1 (6 bases). Germline assignment: CDR1 SQVTM and CDR2 ANQGSEA. CDR3 length: 12 amino acids. The CDR3 here is CAGALSSYEQYF. The CDR3 nucleotides are TGCGCAGGGGCCCTGAGCTCCTACGAGCAGTACTTC.

This clone came up once. Other nucleotide sequences in the sample specify the same CDR3. The rearrangement uses TRBV7-2 and TRBJ2-7; D remains ambiguous. CDR1 and CDR2 (germline): SGHTA, FQGNSA. Trimming removed 1 base from V and 0 bases from J, with 10 bases in between. The CDR3 contains 15 residues. CDR3 residues: CASSLVGQSSYEQYF. CDR3 DNA sequence: TGTGCCAGCAGCTTAGTTGGCCAAAGCTCCTACGAGCAGTACTTC.

This clone has just one count. The chain joins TRBV28 to TRBJ1-5, with D maybe TRBD1 (5 bases). Germline loops: CDR1 MDHEN, CDR2 SYDVKM. The CDR3 totals 15 residues. V lost 6 bases, J lost 6 bases, and 18 bases lay in between. The CDR3 here is CASSEQAGFGQPQHF. The DNA of the CDR3 is TGTGCCAGCAGCGAACAGGCAGGGTTTGGTCAGCCCCAGCATTTT.

The chain combines TRBV7-8 with TRBJ1-3, with 7 bases matching TRBD1. Trimming took 4 bases from V and 2 from J; bases not matched to a gene: 5. CDR1 is SGHVS, CDR2 FQNEAQ, per germline. CDR3 length equals 15 residues. The chain's CDR3 is CASSSQGPPGNTIYF. DNA of the CDR3: TGTGCCAGCAGCTCACAGGGGCCACCTGGAAACACCATATATTTT. Filled out from reference TRBV7-8 and TRBJ1-3, the complete variable domain reads GAGVSQSPRYKVAKRGQDVALRCDPISGHVSLFWYQQALGQGPEFLTYFQNEAQLDKSGLPSDRFFAERPEGSVSTLKIQRTQQEDSAVYLCASSSQGPPGNTIYFGEGSWLTVV.

This sequence joins TRBV28 and TRBJ2-7; D is tentatively TRBD1 or TRBD2 (5 bases each). Germline V lookup: CDR1 MDHEN, CDR2 SYDVKM. V was clipped by 6 bases and J by 3 bases, with 18 bases between them. This CDR3 contains 15 residues. In DNA, the CDR3 is TGTGCCAGCAGGTCATGGGGGAGAGGTGACTACGAGCAGTACTTC. The encoded protein is CASRSWGRGDYEQYF.

The chain recombines TRBV7-9 with TRBJ2-7; possible D gene TRBD1, 6 bases. Germline V gene lookup returns CDR1 SEHNR and CDR2 FQNEAQ (reference sequence). V was shortened by 5 bases and J by 4 bases, with 18 bases between the two germline ends. The length of the CDR3 is 15 residues. The CDR3 DNA reads TGTGCCAGCAGCCTAACAGGGTACCCAAAATACGAGCAGTACTTC. This codes for CASSLTGYPKYEQYF.

The chain recombines TRBV23-1 with TRBJ1-2; D is uncertain. TRBV23-1 falls under the ORF class, with uncertain function. The CDR3 totals 13 residues. V lost 0 bases to trimming and J lost 4 bases, with 6 bases between them. The chain's CDR3 is CASSQSPSYGYTF. The CDR3 DNA reads as TGCGCCAGCAGTCAATCCCCAAGCTATGGCTACACCTTC.

J is TRBJ1-2 and V is TRBV7-9; perhaps TRBD1 as D (6 bases). V lost 1 base and J lost 0, with 12 bases in between. The germline V gene has CDR1 SEHNR and CDR2 FQNEAQ (reference sequence). There are 16 residues in the CDR3. The CDR3 protein is CASSLEGTPPNYGYTF. The CDR3 nucleotides are TGTGCCAGCAGCTTAGAGGGGACACCGCCTAACTATGGCTACACCTTC.

The rearrangement uses TRBV7-3 and TRBJ2-2; 10 bases agree with TRBD1. The CDR3 consists of 16 residues. Unmatched junction bases numbered 10, after V lost 5 bases and J lost 7 bases. Per germline, CDR1 SGHTA and CDR2 FQGTGA. CDR3 sequence reads: CASSPYPGQGNGELFF. DNA for the CDR3: TGTGCCAGCAGCCCGTACCCGGGACAGGGGAACGGGGAGCTGTTTTTT.

The V and J genes are TRBV7-3 and TRBJ2-6; 11 bases fit TRBD1. The CDR3 has 19 amino acids. Germline CDR1 is SGHTA and CDR2 is FQGTGA. J was trimmed by 4 bases and V by 5 bases; bases with no gene match: 13. The CDR3: CASSTRVGQGARGANVLTF. Here the CDR3 DNA reads TGTGCCAGCAGCACCAGGGTTGGACAGGGGGCGCGAGGGGCCAACGTCCTGACTTTC.

Concerning this clone itself: Other nucleotide sequences in the sample specify the same CDR3. The rearrangement uses TRBV15 and TRBJ2-7, with a possible D match to TRBD2 (6 bases). CDR3 length: 14 residues. From germline, CDR1 is LNHNV and CDR2 YYDKDF (reference sequence). The V end lost 0 bases, the J end lost 6 bases, and 12 bases lay between the germline ends. In DNA, the CDR3 is TGTGCCACCAGCAGAGATCCGGGGGTGGGCGAGCAGTACTTC. Translated: CATSRDPGVGEQYF. Full variable domain (outside the CDR3, taken from reference TRBV15 and TRBJ2-7): DAMVIQNPRYQVTQFGKPVTLSCSQTLNHNVMYWYQQKSSQAPKLLFHYYDKDFNNEADTPDNFQSRRPNTSFCFLDIRSPGLGDTAMYLCATSRDPGVGEQYFGPGTRLTVT.

CDR3 in amino acids: CASSDIPRKGYEQYF. The DNA of the CDR3 is TGTGCCAGCAGTGACATCCCTCGCAAGGGCTACGAGCAGTACTTC. The chain couples TRBV6-1 to TRBJ2-7, with D unresolved. With 3 bases removed from V and 3 bases from J, the gap between germline ends came to 15 bases. The CDR3 is made up of 15 amino acids. Germline assignment: CDR1 MNHNS and CDR2 SASEGT.

The J gene is TRBJ1-1, the V gene TRBV7-9; D is perhaps TRBD1 (5 bases). Per the germline V gene, CDR1 is SEHNR and CDR2 is FQNEAQ (reference sequence). The CDR3 extends over 13 amino acids. With 5 bases removed from V and 7 bases from J, the gap between germline ends came to 14 bases. Here the CDR3 DNA reads TGTGCCAGCAGCGATAGACAGCCAGTTGAAGCTTTCTTT. Translated: CASSDRQPVEAFF.

The V and J genes are TRBV21-1 and TRBJ1-2; TRBD1 is the table's D call and was not checked against the DNA. TRBV21-1 counts as a pseudogene. The CDR3 covers 16 residues. The CDR3 is CASSKVVQGSNYGYTF. The CDR3 DNA sequence: TGTGCCAGCAGCAAAGTAGTCCAGGGTTCAAACTATGGCTACACCTTC.